The 10 T cell receptor beta chains listed next were all sequenced from one sample in a study of graft-versus-host responses after intestinal transplantation. The graft tissue was processed, and this released both intraepithelial and lamina propria lymphocytes. Sequencing used immunoSEQ multiplex PCR; TCRdb keeps in-frame clones, though not all of them. Found here are about 6,400 clones, about 80% of them singletons; the top ten hold 7.6%. The specimen comprised ileum tissue, sampled 300 to 310 days after intestinal transplant. The source is a human patient who received an intestinal transplant, so some T cells may come from the graft donor.

Only one count was recorded for this clone. The V and J genes are TRBV12-5 and TRBJ1-1; D might be TRBD1 (6 bases). The germline gives CDR1 LGHNT, CDR2 FRNRAP. CDR3 length: 14 amino acids. Trimming took 3 bases from V and 1 from J, leaving 9 bases between them. The CDR3 is CASGLQGGNTEAFF. The CDR3 DNA reads TGTGCTAGTGGTTTACAGGGAGGGAACACTGAAGCTTTCTTT.

The J gene is TRBJ1-6, the V gene TRBV10-3; no definite D call. V was clipped by 8 bases and J by 3 bases, with 17 bases between them. The CDR3 is 16 residues long. Germline CDR1 ENHRY, CDR2 SYGVKD. Here the CDR3 DNA reads TGTGCCATCCCGGACCACCGACTGGGCTATAATTCACCCCTCCACTTT. Residues: CAIPDHRLGYNSPLHF.

This clone has a handful of counts. This chain links TRBV9 with TRBJ2-7; tentative D call: TRBD1 (5 bases). V lost 4 bases and J 2 bases, leaving 13 bases between the germline ends. The CDR3 length is 14 residues. CDR1 is SGDLS and CDR2 is YYNGEE in the germline V gene. CDR3 residues: CASSPGQGPYEQYF. CDR3 DNA sequence: TGTGCCAGCAGCCCAGGACAAGGACCCTACGAGCAGTACTTC.

The J gene is TRBJ2-5, the V gene TRBV7-6, with 7 nucleotides matching TRBD1. Germline trimming cut 5 bases from V and 5 bases from J; bases unmatched to any gene: 8. Germline V lookup: CDR1 SGHVS, CDR2 FNYEAQ. The CDR3 is made up of 14 amino acids. CDR3 bases: TGTGCCAGCAGCGCGACAGGGACCAAGGAGACCCAGTACTTC. Its protein is CASSATGTKETQYF.

This clone was found a few times. The chain carries TRBV7-9 and TRBJ1-3; TRBD1 is a possible D gene (6 bases). Germline CDR1 and CDR2: SEHNR and FQNEAQ (reference sequence). The CDR3 spans 15 residues. V lost 5 bases to trimming and J lost 1 base, with 12 bases between them. DNA for the CDR3: TGTGCCAGCAGCCCAGGGGTAGGGTCTGGAAACACCATATATTTT. This gives the protein CASSPGVGSGNTIYF.

DNA of the CDR3: TGCGCCAGCAGCCACAGGACGGATAGCACAGATACGCAGTATTTT. Translated: CASSHRTDSTDTQYF. This chain joins TRBV4-1 and TRBJ2-3, with D unclear. Germline V lookup: CDR1 MGHRA, CDR2 YSYEKL. There are 15 residues in the CDR3. V was cut by 3 bases and J by 0 bases, with 10 bases left in between.

The J gene is TRBJ1-1, the V gene TRBV5-8; no clear D. CDR3 length: 12 amino acids. Germline CDR1 reads SGHTS; CDR2 reads YDEGEE. The germline V and J ends were trimmed by 5 bases and 5 bases, with 10 bases remaining between them. CDR3 sequence (DNA): TGTGCCAGCAGTTTAGGGTGGACTGAAGCTTTCTTT. It is translated as CASSLGWTEAFF. Filled out from reference TRBV5-8 and TRBJ1-1, the complete variable domain reads EAGVTQSPTHLIKTRGQQATLRCSPISGHTSVYWYQQALGLGLQFLLWYDEGEERNRGNFPPRFSGRQFPNYSSELNVNALELEDSALYLCASSLGWTEAFFGQGTRLTVV.

V and J are TRBV18 and TRBJ2-7; 7 bases match TRBD1. Trimming at V came to 3 bases and at J to 6 bases, leaving 8 bases not matched to a gene. Looked up from germline, CDR1 is KGHSH and CDR2 is LQKENI. The CDR3 is made up of 14 amino acids. CDR3 in DNA: TGTGCCAGCTCACCGGAGAAGACAGGGAGCGAGCAGTACTTC. Translated, it gives CASSPEKTGSEQYF.

The chain employs TRBV2 and TRBJ2-2; a possible D gene is TRBD2 (6 bases). Trimming left V 7 bases short and J 2 bases short, with 14 bases between. From germline, CDR1 is SNHLY and CDR2 FYNNEI. This CDR3 contains 15 residues. CDR3 in amino acids: CASKPGLSNTGELFF. In nucleotides, the CDR3 is TGTGCCAGCAAACCGGGACTTTCTAACACCGGGGAGCTGTTTTTT.

The chain employs TRBV6-8 and TRBJ1-5; tentatively, D is TRBD1 (5 bases). V was pared by 6 bases and J by 1 base, with 10 bases between. Germline V gene data show CDR1 as MNHGY and CDR2 as SAAAGT. This CDR3 has 14 amino acids. The CDR3 loop reads CASSRGQSNQPQHF. The CDR3 region has the DNA TGTGCCAGCAGCAGAGGACAAAGCAATCAGCCCCAGCATTTT.